The 19 T cell receptor beta chains in this list originate from one sample, sequenced in a study of blood T cell repertoires in COVID-19 (dated by TCRdb to about 2020). Library construction relied on the immunoSEQ multiplex PCR assay. This is the immuneACCESS table as TCRdb keeps it, with only in-frame sequences that have V and J called. A part of the clones is gone; compared with another copy, unresolved V genes explain less than half, and the rest is unexplained. Recorded for this sample are approximately 90,000 clones; about 86% of them occurred a single time. Around 19% of the sample is held by the ten biggest clonotypes. The specimen was peripheral blood. The source is a woman older than 75 with acute or convalescent COVID-19.

J is TRBJ2-5 and V is TRBV5-1; TRBD1 agrees at 10 bases. V trimming: 5 bases; J trimming: 5 bases; junction bases outside the gene matches: 9. The CDR3 contains 15 residues. Germline V gives CDR1 SGHRS, CDR2 YFSETQ. CDR3 coding DNA: TGCGCCAGCAGTCTTACCGGGACAGGGGAGGAGACCCAGTACTTC. Residues: CASSLTGTGEETQYF.

The chain combines TRBV19 with TRBJ2-1, with 10 nucleotides matching TRBD2. CDR3 length: 14 residues. Trimming took 5 bases from V and 6 from J; bases not matched to a gene: 4. The V gene's germline CDR1 is LNHDA and CDR2 SQIVND (reference sequence). The CDR3 nucleotides read TGTGCCAGTAGTCGCGCTAGCGGGGGCAATGAGCAGTTCTTC. This translates into CASSRASGGNEQFF.

This chain uses TRBV18 with TRBJ2-5; the D is unclear. This CDR3 contains 13 residues. Trimming pared 3 bases from V and 3 bases from J, leaving 8 bases between. Looked up from germline, CDR1 is KGHSH and CDR2 is LQKENI. In DNA form, the CDR3 reads TGTGCCAGCTCACCCCTAAATGAAGAGACCCAGTACTTC. This sequence encodes CASSPLNEETQYF.

In its sample, this clone was seen a few times. The rearrangement joins TRBV6-6 to TRBJ1-3, with TRBD1 matching 7 bases. The V gene's germline CDR1 is MNHNY and CDR2 SVGAGI (reference sequence). Losses at the gene ends were 5 bases for V and 2 bases for J; bases not matched to a gene: 9. The CDR3 totals 16 residues. The CDR3 loop is CASSRTGVSAGNTIYF. Written as DNA, the CDR3 is TGTGCCAGCAGTAGAACAGGGGTTAGCGCTGGAAACACCATATATTTT.

The rearrangement uses TRBV7-2 and TRBJ1-1; 7 bases are shared with TRBD1. V gave up 5 bases and J gave up 2 bases; unmatched junction bases: 8. Germline values: CDR1 SGHTA, CDR2 FQGNSA. This CDR3 has 15 amino acids. This chain's CDR3 is CASSPRQGSNTEAFF. CDR3 bases: TGTGCCAGCAGCCCCAGACAGGGCTCTAACACTGAAGCTTTCTTT.

This rearrangement joins TRBV5-5 to TRBJ1-2; D unclear. Trimming took 0 bases from V and 12 from J, leaving 15 bases between them. This CDR3 comprises 13 residues. CDR1 SGHKS and CDR2 YYEKEE come from the germline V gene (reference sequence). CDR3 amino acids: CASSLGQPVGDTF. CDR3 bases: TGTGCCAGCAGCTTGGGTCAGCCGGTAGGAGACACCTTC. Drawing the rest from reference TRBV5-5 and TRBJ1-2, the complete variable domain is DAGVTQSPTHLIKTRGQQVTLRCSPISGHKSVSWYQQVLGQGPQFIFQYYEKEERGRGNFPDRFSARQFPNYSSELNVNALLLGDSALYLCASSLGQPVGDTFGSGTRLTVV.

V usage is TRBV23-1 and J usage is TRBJ2-2; TRBD1 matches at 10 bases. TRBV23-1 is classed as an ORF, of uncertain function. The junction had 14 bases not matched to a gene; V was cut back by 0 bases and J by 7 bases. This CDR3 has 19 amino acids. The CDR3 DNA sequence: TGCGCCAGCAGTCAATCTCAATCCCAGACAGGGGGCGTCTACGGGGAGCTGTTTTTT. Residues: CASSQSQSQTGGVYGELFF.

The rearrangement uses TRBV19 and TRBJ2-7; 9 positions match TRBD1. V lost 7 bases and J lost 1; bases outside the gene matches: 8. The V gene's germline CDR1 is LNHDA and CDR2 SQIVND (reference sequence). The CDR3 has 15 amino acids. This chain's CDR3 is CASKTGGEGSYEQYF. CDR3 sequence (DNA): TGTGCCAGTAAAACAGGGGGCGAAGGGTCCTACGAGCAGTACTTC.

The chain employs TRBV11-2 and TRBJ1-5, with D maybe TRBD1 (5 bases). The CDR3 is 13 residues long. Trimming cost V 5 bases and J 11 bases, with 16 bases left between them. Germline-derived CDR1 and CDR2 are SGHAT and FQNNGV. Here the CDR3 DNA reads TGTGCCAGCAGCCACGACAGTCTCCAGGCCCAGCATTTT. Translating gives CASSHDSLQAQHF.

V is TRBV30 and J is TRBJ2-7; TRBD2 agrees at 7 bases. The CDR3 sequence is 13 residues long. The ends lost 4 bases at V and 0 bases at J; junction bases unmatched: 3. Germline V CDR1 and CDR2: GTSNPN, SVGIG (reference sequence). CDR3 region: CAWNLAASYEQYF. The CDR3 nucleotides are TGTGCCTGGAATCTAGCGGCCTCCTACGAGCAGTACTTC.

The rearrangement links TRBV7-2 to TRBJ1-1; no clear D. The CDR3 loop spans 15 amino acids. V was clipped by 0 bases and J by 1 base, with 9 bases between them. CDR1 is SGHTA, CDR2 FQGNSA, per germline. This CDR3 reads CASSLAHSSNTEAFF. CDR3 coding DNA: TGTGCCAGCAGCTTAGCCCACTCATCGAACACTGAAGCTTTCTTT.

This sequence joins TRBV7-9 and TRBJ1-2; 9 bases map to TRBD1. Trimming cost V 1 base and J 7 bases; bases outside gene matches: 13. The CDR3 spans 17 residues. Germline loops: CDR1 SEHNR, CDR2 FQNEAQ (reference sequence). The CDR3, as DNA: TGTGCCAGCAGCTTAGGAACCCCGGGACAGGGTTATAGTGGCTACACCTTC. Its protein product is CASSLGTPGQGYSGYTF.

The chain joins TRBV18 to TRBJ2-5, with D possibly TRBD2 on 6 matching bases. Germline CDR1 and CDR2: KGHSH and LQKENI. V was pared by 4 bases and J by 3 bases, with 9 bases between. This CDR3 has 13 residues. For the CDR3, the DNA is TGTGCCAGCTCACGAGGACTAAAAGAGACCCAGTACTTC. It codes for CASSRGLKETQYF.

Comments on this clone: At the DNA level, this CDR3 is encoded by other sequences in the same sample as well. This chain connects TRBV6-5 to TRBJ1-2; 7 bases are shared with TRBD1. With 5 bases clipped from V and 5 bases from J, the junction kept 5 bases outside the gene matches. Germline V gives CDR1 MNHEY, CDR2 SVGAGI. The CDR3 runs to 13 residues. Here the CDR3 DNA reads TGTGCCAGCAGTCGGACAGGAGATTATGGCTACACCTTC. Translation gives CASSRTGDYGYTF.

This chain uses TRBV3-1 (or the pseudogene TRBV3-2) with TRBJ1-5, with no clear D. Germline CDR1 LGHDT, CDR2 YNNKEL (reference sequence). This CDR3 contains 15 residues. V was pared by 0 bases and J by 2 bases, with 8 bases between. CDR3 DNA: TGTGCCAGCAGCCAAGATCTTAGTGGCAATCAGCCCCAGCATTTT. Translated, it gives CASSQDLSGNQPQHF.

The chain links TRBV4-1 to TRBJ2-5; D is undetermined. CDR3 length: 18 amino acids. Trimming stripped 0 bases from V and 5 bases from J, with 22 bases between. Germline CDR1 MGHRA, CDR2 YSYEKL. Here the CDR3 reads CASSQDLSGAGSSETQYF. The CDR3 DNA reads TGCGCCAGCAGCCAAGATCTTTCTGGTGCCGGTTCTTCGGAGACCCAGTACTTC.

V is TRBV9 and J is TRBJ1-2, with D maybe TRBD1 (6 bases). The V and J ends lost 2 bases and 3 bases respectively, with 14 bases between them. This CDR3 is 15 amino acids long. The germline CDR1 and CDR2 sequences are SGDLS and YYNGEE. CDR3 sequence: CASSVGPGVDYGYTF. CDR3 sequence (DNA): TGTGCCAGCAGCGTCGGACCAGGGGTAGACTATGGCTACACCTTC.

The chain couples TRBV19 to TRBJ1-2; D not certain. The germline V and J ends were trimmed by 3 bases and 4 bases, with 12 bases remaining between them. The CDR3 is made up of 14 amino acids. Germline V gene data show CDR1 as LNHDA and CDR2 as SQIVND (reference sequence). CDR3 in amino acids: CASSMTRFGYGYTF. CDR3 DNA sequence: TGTGCCAGTAGTATGACTAGGTTCGGCTATGGCTACACCTTC.

The genes are TRBV19 and TRBJ1-1; possible D gene TRBD1, 6 bases. Germline-derived CDR1 and CDR2 are LNHDA and SQIVND (reference sequence). CDR3 size: 16 residues. Trimming cost V 1 base and J 2 bases, with 14 bases left between them. The CDR3 region is CASSIGGQRKNTEAFF. The DNA for the CDR3 is TGTGCCAGTAGTATAGGGGGACAACGGAAAAACACTGAAGCTTTCTTT.